The clone carrying this T cell receptor beta chain was recorded a few times. The antigen is not known. V gave up 4 bases and J gave up 9 bases; unmatched junction bases: 11. CDR1 PRHDT and CDR2 FYEKMQ come from the germline V gene (reference sequence). This CDR3 has 15 amino acids. The data derive from a study of shared clonotypes between healthy human individuals. Notes on the study in general: Generally, naive subsets (rather than memory subsets) showed larger estimated richness. Shared clonotypes: roughly 5% naive CD4, 3% to 3.5% naive CD8, 2.3% memory CD4, roughly 0.4% memory CD8.

Data came from immunoSEQ multiplex PCR; TCRdb stores just in-frame clones and leaves some out. The data contain roughly 700,000 clones, about 74% of them singletons. The receptor was derived from a woman younger than 45 in good health. The chain carries TRBV13 and TRBJ2-1; TRBD2 aligns across 8 bases. Sequencing was carried out using memory CD4+ T cells sorted from blood. Subset noted: CD45RA-negative fraction. CDR3 amino acids: CASSYAGTRVFEQFF. The CDR3 DNA is TGTGCCAGCAGCTACGCCGGGACTAGAGTCTTTGAGCAGTTCTTC. Looking up the rest from reference TRBV13 and TRBJ2-1 gives the full variable domain: AAGVIQSPRHLIKEKRETATLKCYPIPRHDTVYWYQQGPGQDPQFLISFYEKMQSDKGSIPDRFSAQQFSDYHSELNMSSLELGDSALYFCASSYAGTRVFEQFFGPGTRLTVL.